This T cell receptor beta chain was sequenced during a study of blood T cell repertoires in COVID-19. Study information: The cDNA or gDNA used as material had been derived from T cells, B-cell-depleted T cells, or PBMCs.

V lost 5 bases to trimming and J lost 6 bases; unmatched junction nucleotides: 5. CDR1 SGHTA and CDR2 FQGNSA come from the germline V gene. The CDR3 is 14 amino acids. Enrollees, roughly 18 to 89 years old, lived in around 23 US areas. Sequenced by immunoSEQ multiplex PCR; TCRdb stores in-frame clones only, minus some. The sample lists approximately 240,000 clones; about four fifths were seen once. The V gene is TRBV7-2, the J gene TRBJ1-4; 8 positions agree with TRBD1. The source of this sequence is a woman aged 40 to 50 with acute COVID-19. Sample: PBMCs or T cells enriched from blood (not recorded which). CDR3 DNA: TGTGCCAGCAGCCGGACAGGGACGGATGAAAAACTGTTTTTT. Amino acid sequence: CASSRTGTDEKLFF.